This is a list of T cell receptor beta chains from one sample in a study of cytomegalovirus exposure and HLA in healthy donors. TCRdb keeps only in-frame clones here, not all; method: immunoSEQ multiplex PCR. In the table there are tens of thousands of clones, 65% to 85% of which are singletons. The source material was PBMCs. The receptors stem from a man aged 18 to 35 in good health and CMV-seronegative. CDR3s include the opening cysteine and the closing phenylalanine or tryptophan. Fields, in order: CDR3 protein, CDR3 DNA, J gene, D gene, V gene. The D gene is left open where the match is weak.

CDR3: CASTRDRGPGGYTF
DNA: TGCGCCAGCACCCGGGACAGGGGGCCGGGCGGCTACACCTTC
J: TRBJ1-2
D: TRBD1
V: TRBV5-1

CDR3: CATRPLAGGPDTQYF
DNA: TGTGCCACCCGTCCGCTAGCGGGAGGGCCAGATACGCAGTATTTT
J: TRBJ2-3
D: TRBD2
V: TRBV5-6

CDR3: CASSPGGGERYQPQHF
DNA: TGTGCCAGCAGCCCCGGGGGAGGGGAAAGGTATCAGCCCCAGCATTTT
J: TRBJ1-5
D: -
V: TRBV5-5

CDR3: CASSLSGSSYEQYF
DNA: TGCGCCAGCAGCCTTAGCGGGAGCTCCTACGAGCAGTACTTC
J: TRBJ2-7
D: TRBD2
V: TRBV4-1

CDR3: CASSLGQGSYGYTF
DNA: TGCGCCAGCAGCTTGGGACAGGGAAGTTATGGCTACACCTTC
J: TRBJ1-2
D: TRBD1
V: TRBV5-1

CDR3: CASSLGAYEQYF
DNA: TGTGCCAGCAGCTTAGGCGCCTACGAGCAGTACTTC
J: TRBJ2-7
D: -
V: TRBV7-2

CDR3: CSVEDPARYTEAFF
DNA: TGCAGCGTTGAAGATCCCGCGAGGTATACTGAAGCTTTCTTT
J: TRBJ1-1
D: -
V: TRBV29-1

CDR3: CASRLGGSGYNEQFF
DNA: TGTGCCTCTAGATTGGGGGGGAGCGGGTACAATGAGCAGTTCTTC
J: TRBJ2-1
D: TRBD2
V: TRBV30

CDR3: CASSDWGLDSYEQYF
DNA: TGTGCCAGCAGTGACTGGGGACTAGATTCCTACGAGCAGTACTTC
J: TRBJ2-7
D: TRBD2
V: TRBV6-4

CDR3: CSAADREAFF
DNA: TGCAGCGCCGCCGACAGAGAAGCTTTCTTT
J: TRBJ1-1
D: -
V: TRBV29-1